The 28 T cell receptor beta chains reported below all come from one sample, sequenced in a study of blood T cell repertoires in COVID-19. Some clones are missing from TCRdb's copy, which holds only in-frame ones; the method was immunoSEQ multiplex PCR. The table records some 57,000 clones, roughly 92% of them present only once. The material sequenced was peripheral blood. The origin of the receptors is a human donor in a cohort sampled during active COVID-19.

The genes are TRBV14 and TRBJ2-7, with a possible D match to TRBD1 (5 bases). Germline loops: CDR1 SGHDN, CDR2 FVKESK. CDR3 length equals 15 residues. Trimming shortened V by 1 base and J by 7 bases, and 17 bases separated the two germline ends. Here the CDR3 DNA reads TGTGCCAGCAGCCAAGGGCGGACGCCAACAGGAGAGCAGTACTTC. Translated, it gives CASSQGRTPTGEQYF.

The rearrangement joins TRBV27 to TRBJ2-7; 14 positions agree with TRBD2. The CDR3 sequence is 15 residues long. Looked up from germline, CDR1 is MNHEY and CDR2 is SMNVEV (reference sequence). J was trimmed by 7 bases and V by 4 bases; bases with no gene match: 6. The CDR3, as DNA: TGTGCCAGCAGTTACCGACTAGCGGGAGGGAGTGAGCAGTACTTC. It is translated as CASSYRLAGGSEQYF.

The rearrangement links TRBV15 to TRBJ1-5; 7 nucleotides line up with TRBD1. CDR3 length: 15 amino acids. Looked up from germline, CDR1 is LNHNV and CDR2 is YYDKDF (reference sequence). V was clipped by 4 bases and J by 7 bases; unmatched bases: 10. CDR3 sequence (DNA): TGTGCCACCAGCATACCATCGACAGGGACACAGCCCCAGCATTTT. Translation gives CATSIPSTGTQPQHF. Complete variable domain (other parts from reference TRBV15 and TRBJ1-5): DAMVIQNPRYQVTQFGKPVTLSCSQTLNHNVMYWYQQKSSQAPKLLFHYYDKDFNNEADTPDNFQSRRPNTSFCFLDIRSPGLGDTAMYLCATSIPSTGTQPQHFGDGTRLSIL.

This sequence joins TRBV4-3 and TRBJ2-7; 9 bases agree with TRBD2. The CDR3 loop spans 17 amino acids. Germline lookup yields CDR1 LGHNA and CDR2 YSLEER. The trim removed 0 bases at V and 2 bases at J, leaving 8 bases unmatched. Here the CDR3 reads CASSQEIAGGIPYEQYF. CDR3 sequence (DNA): TGCGCCAGCAGCCAAGAAATCGCGGGAGGGATTCCCTACGAGCAGTACTTC.

The chain is built from TRBV9 and TRBJ1-1, with TRBD1 as a possible D gene (6 bases). Trimming stripped 3 bases from V and 5 bases from J, with 20 bases between. The CDR3 extends over 16 amino acids. CDR1 SGDLS and CDR2 YYNGEE come from the germline V gene. CDR3 sequence reads: CASSARFGGQETEAFF. The CDR3 coding sequence is TGTGCCAGCAGCGCCCGATTCGGGGGGCAGGAGACTGAAGCTTTCTTT. Full variable domain (remainder filled in from reference TRBV9 and TRBJ1-1): DSGVTQTPKHLITATGQRVTLRCSPRSGDLSVYWYQQSLDQGLQFLIQYYNGEERAKGNILERFSAQQFPDLHSELNLSSLELGDSALYFCASSARFGGQETEAFFGQGTRLTVV.

The J gene is TRBJ1-1, the V gene TRBV7-6; no firm D call. The length of the CDR3 is 13 residues. CDR1 is SGHVS, CDR2 FNYEAQ, per germline. Trimming took off 10 bases at V and 1 base at J, with 13 bases between the two ends. CDR3 residues: CATLGPGNTEAFF. DNA of the CDR3: TGTGCCACCCTAGGCCCGGGGAACACTGAAGCTTTCTTT.

V and J are TRBV15 and TRBJ1-2; TRBD1 matches 8 bases. The junction had 10 bases not matched to a gene; V was cut back by 8 bases and J by 5 bases. There are 14 residues in the CDR3. The germline V gene has CDR1 LNHNV and CDR2 YYDKDF (reference sequence). The CDR3: CATGDRRQGYGYTF. The CDR3 region has the DNA TGTGCCACCGGGGACAGGAGACAAGGATATGGCTACACCTTC.

The chain links TRBV9 to TRBJ2-2, with 7 bases identical to TRBD1. This CDR3 contains 16 residues. After removal of 3 bases from V and 4 bases from J, the junction contained 9 bases not matched to a gene. CDR1 SGDLS and CDR2 YYNGEE come from the germline V gene. CDR3 sequence reads: CASSAQTGVVTGELFF. CDR3 DNA sequence: TGTGCCAGCAGCGCCCAAACAGGGGTAGTCACCGGGGAGCTGTTTTTT.

The chain links TRBV7-2 to TRBJ2-3; D call uncertain. Trimming cost V 2 bases and J 0 bases, with 6 bases left between them. In germline, CDR1 is SGHTA, CDR2 FQGNSA. The CDR3 extends over 14 amino acids. Here the CDR3 DNA reads TGTGCCAGCAGCTTACTAGTTAGCACAGATACGCAGTATTTT. Its protein product is CASSLLVSTDTQYF.

The chain combines TRBV7-2 with TRBJ2-5; TRBD1 is a possible D gene (5 bases). The CDR3 runs to 15 residues. Germline V CDR1 and CDR2: SGHTA, FQGNSA. V dropped 1 base and J dropped 5 bases, with 14 bases sitting between them. As DNA, the CDR3 is TGTGCCAGCAGCTTAGACAGGCAGTCCGCGGAGACCCAGTACTTC. Translation: CASSLDRQSAETQYF.

J is TRBJ2-1 and V is TRBV4-2; 7 nucleotides match TRBD1. The CDR3 contains 15 residues. The J segment lost 2 bases and the V segment lost 8 bases, leaving 9 bases of the junction unmatched. Germline CDR1 and CDR2: LGHNA and YNFKEQ. CDR3 sequence reads: CASGPRRGPYNEQFF. CDR3 nucleotide sequence: TGTGCCAGCGGACCTAGAAGGGGGCCCTACAATGAGCAGTTCTTC.

The gene calls are TRBV18 and TRBJ1-1; the D is unclear. Germline-derived CDR1 and CDR2 are KGHSH and LQKENI. CDR3 length: 12 residues. Trimming removed 6 bases at V and 8 bases at J, with 13 bases between. CDR3 protein: CASSTLGREAFF. The DNA for the CDR3 is TGTGCCAGCTCGACTCTGGGGAGGGAAGCTTTCTTT.

The chain is built from TRBV30 and TRBJ2-1, with TRBD1 identical over 9 bases. Per germline, CDR1 GTSNPN and CDR2 SVGIG (reference sequence). The CDR3 sequence is 16 residues long. V dropped 1 base and J dropped 4; count of bases not matched to a gene: 8. The CDR3 DNA sequence: TGTGCCTGGAGTGGATCGGACAGGGGCAATTACAATGAGCAGTTCTTC. Amino acids: CAWSGSDRGNYNEQFF.

The V and J genes are TRBV6-5 and TRBJ1-2, with a possible D match to TRBD1 (6 bases). Germline loops: CDR1 MNHEY, CDR2 SVGAGI. There are 11 residues in the CDR3. V shed 6 bases and J shed 8 bases, with 10 bases lying between them. The CDR3 here is CASRSRGGYTF. The CDR3 DNA reads TGTGCCAGCAGAAGTAGGGGGGGCTACACCTTC.

The rearrangement uses TRBV9 and TRBJ2-1, with 9 nucleotides matching TRBD2. Trimming removed 1 base from V and 3 bases from J; junction bases left unmatched: 5. The CDR3 is made up of 16 amino acids. The germline V gene has CDR1 SGDLS and CDR2 YYNGEE. CDR3 bases: TGTGCCAGCAGCGTATTAGCGGGGGCCATCTACAATGAGCAGTTCTTC. Amino acids: CASSVLAGAIYNEQFF.

This clone was seen more than once but under ten times. The rearrangement links TRBV27 to TRBJ2-4; 9 bases fit TRBD1. The CDR3 is 14 amino acids. V lost 5 bases and J lost 6; bases outside the gene matches: 5. The germline V gene has CDR1 MNHEY and CDR2 SMNVEV (reference sequence). CDR3 region: CASSGQGLRNIQYF. The CDR3 nucleotides read TGTGCCAGCAGTGGACAGGGGTTGAGAAACATTCAGTACTTC.

J is TRBJ2-7 and V is TRBV7-3, with a possible D match to TRBD2 (6 bases). Germline values: CDR1 SGHTA, CDR2 FQGTGA. V lost 0 bases and J 3 bases, leaving 9 bases between the germline ends. CDR3 length equals 14 residues. This chain's CDR3 is CASSLTGTGYEQYF. Here the CDR3 DNA reads TGTGCCAGCAGCTTAACCGGGACTGGCTACGAGCAGTACTTC.

J is TRBJ2-1 and V is TRBV19; TRBD2 aligns across 12 bases. V shed 6 bases, J shed 0 bases, and the junction held 6 bases outside the gene matches. Germline V CDR1 and CDR2: LNHDA, SQIVND (reference sequence). This CDR3 is built from 17 residues. The CDR3 DNA reads TGTGCCAGTAGGGGACTAGCGGGCGGGAGCTCCTACAATGAGCAGTTCTTC. It encodes CASRGLAGGSSYNEQFF. Full variable domain (missing parts from reference TRBV19 and TRBJ2-1): DGGITQSPKYLFRKEGQNVTLSCEQNLNHDAMYWYRQDPGQGLRLIYYSQIVNDFQKGDIAEGYSVSREKKESFPLTVTSAQKNPTAFYLCASRGLAGGSSYNEQFFGPGTRLTVL.

V usage is TRBV4-3 and J usage is TRBJ2-3; TRBD2 might be the D (5 bases). Trimming shortened V by 1 base and J by 3 bases, and 8 bases separated the two germline ends. This CDR3 contains 14 residues. Germline CDR1 reads LGHNA; CDR2 reads YSLEER. The CDR3 here is CASSQASRTDTQYF. The CDR3 region has the DNA TGCGCCAGCAGCCAAGCTAGCAGGACAGATACGCAGTATTTT.

The chain recombines TRBV6-5 with TRBJ2-3; D may be TRBD2 (6 bases). Deletions cut 2 bases from V and 1 base from J, with 10 bases between. CDR1 is MNHEY and CDR2 is SVGAGI in the germline V gene. This CDR3 spans 15 amino acids. The CDR3 DNA is TGTGCCAGCAGTTACGGAGCGGGTGGCACAGATACGCAGTATTTT. It yields the protein CASSYGAGGTDTQYF.

The genes are TRBV7-9 and TRBJ2-3; the match to TRBD2 covers 7 bases. The CDR3 sequence is 12 residues long. From germline, CDR1 is SEHNR and CDR2 FQNEAQ (reference sequence). V lost 1 base and J lost 14; bases outside the gene matches: 6. CDR3 sequence (DNA): TGTGCCAGCAGCTTAGTCCTACCGGGGGGGTATTTT. This encodes CASSLVLPGGYF.

The rearrangement links TRBV27 to TRBJ1-4; D is unresolved. The CDR3 spans 12 residues. V was clipped by 6 bases and J by 4 bases, with 6 bases between them. From germline, CDR1 is MNHEY and CDR2 SMNVEV (reference sequence). The CDR3 spells CASSPLNEKLFF. In DNA, the CDR3 is TGTGCCAGCAGCCCCCTTAATGAAAAACTGTTTTTT.

This sequence joins TRBV4-1 and TRBJ2-5; no clear D gene. The CDR3 spans 13 residues. The germline V and J ends were trimmed by 2 bases and 4 bases, with 8 bases remaining between them. CDR1 and CDR2 (germline): MGHRA, YSYEKL. The CDR3 nucleotides are TGCGCCAGCAGCCAAATCGGGTCAGAGACCCAGTACTTC. This translates into CASSQIGSETQYF.

Note on this clone: A read error may account for a junction end that differs from germline. The chain recombines TRBV7-8 with TRBJ2-6; 8 positions agree with TRBD2. Germline V gene lookup returns CDR1 SGHVS and CDR2 FQNEAQ. CDR3 size: 16 residues. CDR3 amino acids: CASSPGGALGTNVLTF. Here the CDR3 DNA reads TGTGCCAGCAGCCCGGGGGGGGCGCTTGGGACCAACGTCCTGACTTTC. Drawing the rest from reference TRBV7-8 and TRBJ2-6, the complete variable domain is GAGVSQSPRYKVAKRGQDVALRCDPISGHVSLFWYQQALGQGPEFLTYFQNEAQLDKSGLPSDRFFAERPEGSVSTLKIQRTQQEDSAVYLCASSPGGALGTNVLTFGAGSRLTVL.

The J gene is TRBJ2-5, the V gene TRBV4-1; 7 nucleotides align to TRBD2. The CDR3 is 14 amino acids. CDR1 and CDR2 from the germline V gene are MGHRA and YSYEKL. The V and J ends lost 7 bases and 1 base, in that order; junction bases with no gene match: 6. The DNA for the CDR3 is TGCGCCAGCACCCGGACGGGGGGCCAAGAGACCCAGTACTTC. Its translation: CASTRTGGQETQYF.

The chain uses TRBV4-3 and TRBJ2-3; 7 positions agree with TRBD2. Germline V gene data show CDR1 as LGHNA and CDR2 as YSLEER. V was clipped by 3 bases and J by 0 bases; unmatched bases: 6. The CDR3 runs to 16 residues. In DNA form, the CDR3 reads TGCGCCAGCAGCCAGGCCACTAGCGCCAGCACAGATACGCAGTATTTT. Protein sequence: CASSQATSASTDTQYF.

J is TRBJ2-7 and V is TRBV2; 8 bases are shared with TRBD2. The CDR3 loop spans 16 amino acids. Trimming took 7 bases from V and 2 from J; bases not matched to a gene: 13. Germline V gene sequence: CDR1 SNHLY, CDR2 FYNNEI. In DNA, the CDR3 is TGTGCCAGCACCGTTCTGTTTAGCGGGATCCCCTACGAGCAGTACTTC. This translates into CASTVLFSGIPYEQYF.

The genes are TRBV7-9 and TRBJ1-6; D perhaps matches TRBD1 (5 bases). The V and J ends lost 5 bases and 9 bases respectively, with 14 bases between them. The CDR3 has 14 amino acids. CDR1 is SEHNR and CDR2 is FQNEAQ in the germline V gene (reference sequence). This CDR3 is CASSPSGGGSPLHF. The CDR3 coding sequence is TGTGCCAGCAGCCCTTCTGGGGGGGGTTCACCCCTCCACTTT.